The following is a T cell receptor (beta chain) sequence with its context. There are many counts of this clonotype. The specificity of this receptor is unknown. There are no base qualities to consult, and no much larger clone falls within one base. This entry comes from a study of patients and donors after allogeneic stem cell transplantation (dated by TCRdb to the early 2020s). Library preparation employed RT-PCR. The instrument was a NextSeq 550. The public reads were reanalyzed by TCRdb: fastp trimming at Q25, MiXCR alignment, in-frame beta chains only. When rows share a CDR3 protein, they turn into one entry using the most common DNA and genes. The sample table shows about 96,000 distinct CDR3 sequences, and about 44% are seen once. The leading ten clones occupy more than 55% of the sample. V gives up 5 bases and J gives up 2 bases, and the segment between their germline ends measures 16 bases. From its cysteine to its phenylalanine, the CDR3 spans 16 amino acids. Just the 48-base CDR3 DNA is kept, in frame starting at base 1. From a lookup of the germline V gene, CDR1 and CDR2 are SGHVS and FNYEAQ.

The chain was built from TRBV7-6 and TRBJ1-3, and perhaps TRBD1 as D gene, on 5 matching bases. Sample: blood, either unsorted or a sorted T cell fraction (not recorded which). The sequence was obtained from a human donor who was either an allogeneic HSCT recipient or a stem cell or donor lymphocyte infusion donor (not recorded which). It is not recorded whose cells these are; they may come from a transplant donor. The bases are TGTGCCAGCAGCCGAGCGTCGGACACCGCTGGAAACACCATATATTTT. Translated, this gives CASSRASDTAGNTIYF.